Listed below are T cell receptor beta chains from one sample, sequenced in a study of T-cell memory formation after mild COVID-19. TCRdb fed the 5' RACE reads into MiXCR, producing one record per CDR3 protein. Of about 90,000 distinct CDR3 sequences in the sample, approximately 13% were seen once. The material sequenced was PBMCs or a T cell subset sorted from them (not recorded which). These receptors were taken from an adult woman who had mild COVID-19 (a few samples of this study predate the infection). Cell type and time point are not known. CDR3s leave out the opening cysteine and the closing phenylalanine or tryptophan. Each record gives: J gene, clone size, V gene, CDR3 length, CDR3 protein. The size field is filled for only some rows; it gives once, few, many or a size class.

J: TRBJ2-5; size: .; V: TRBV9; length: 15; CDR3: ASSEGLAGVGWETQY
J: TRBJ2-5; size: .; V: TRBV9; length: 12; CDR3: ASSEGQAQETQY
J: TRBJ2-7; size: .; V: TRBV5-6; length: 13; CDR3: ASSFWGAPTYEQY
J: TRBJ2-7; size: .; V: TRBV7-9; length: 11; CDR3: ASTSTGGYEQY
J: TRBJ2-1; size: .; V: TRBV7-9; length: 13; CDR3: ASSVRGGNYNEQF
J: TRBJ2-1; size: .; V: TRBV4-2; length: 14; CDR3: ASSQEGSTSYNEQF
J: TRBJ1-2; size: .; V: TRBV30; length: 13; CDR3: AWSGGQGGHYGYT
J: TRBJ1-1; size: .; V: TRBV21-1; length: 11; CDR3: ASAPGTGLEAF
J: TRBJ2-7; size: .; V: TRBV20-1; length: 10; CDR3: SAKAGSYEQY
J: TRBJ1-2; size: .; V: TRBV4-3; length: 13; CDR3: ASSQGSGDPYGYT
J: TRBJ2-7; size: few; V: TRBV15; length: 13; CDR3: ATSPGTPEFYEQY
J: TRBJ2-7; size: many; V: TRBV7-9; length: 13; CDR3: ASSSPTGWIYEQY
J: TRBJ2-7; size: few; V: TRBV28; length: 12; CDR3: ASSPTGAAYEQY
J: TRBJ2-1; size: few; V: TRBV9; length: 12; CDR3: ASSAASGSDEQF
J: TRBJ1-1; size: .; V: TRBV3-1; length: 12; CDR3: ASSSPGTWAEAF
J: TRBJ1-1; size: many; V: TRBV3-1; length: 11; CDR3: ASSQDQFTEAF
J: TRBJ1-6; size: few; V: TRBV6-5; length: 13; CDR3: ASSYGTAYNSPLH
J: TRBJ2-5; size: few; V: TRBV5-5; length: 10; CDR3: ASSGPREGQY
J: TRBJ1-2; size: once; V: TRBV9; length: 10; CDR3: ASSATNYGYT
J: TRBJ2-7; size: many; V: TRBV5-1; length: 10; CDR3: ASSFEGYEQY
J: TRBJ2-5; size: few; V: TRBV19; length: 13; CDR3: ASSGDSTGKGAQY
J: TRBJ2-7; size: .; V: TRBV7-9; length: 13; CDR3: ASSPLMAGGYEQY
J: TRBJ1-5; size: once; V: TRBV6-5; length: 14; CDR3: ASRIGTGSSNQPQH
J: TRBJ2-7; size: few; V: TRBV13; length: 12; CDR3: ASSLGLGSYEQY
J: TRBJ2-7; size: few; V: TRBV5-1; length: 14; CDR3: ASSEISGGPDYEQY
J: TRBJ2-2; size: few; V: TRBV7-2; length: 11; CDR3: ASRLQGSGELF
J: TRBJ2-2; size: many; V: TRBV12-3/TRBV12-4; length: 12; CDR3: ASSLNRLTGELF
J: TRBJ1-1; size: few; V: TRBV9; length: 10; CDR3: ASSPTGAEAF
J: TRBJ2-7; size: few; V: TRBV29-1; length: 12; CDR3: SADAGTGSDEQY
J: TRBJ1-2; size: few; V: TRBV15; length: 16; CDR3: ATSRGGGTTASNYGYT
J: TRBJ2-3; size: once; V: TRBV6-1; length: 14; CDR3: ASSDLIAGGGDTQY